Below, 3 T cell receptor beta chains from the same sample are listed, as sequenced in a study of vaccination and CD4 T cells after COVID-19. CD4+ T cells that had been cultured provided DNA sequenced with the Oncomine TCR Beta short-read assay. TCRdb reprocessed the PCR reads with MiXCR, giving one entry per CDR3 protein. The sample yields several thousand distinct CDR3 sequences, about 30% seen once. Their target antigens are unknown. Treatment given: approximately 9-day PBMC culture with coronavirus spike peptide pools or control peptides (ViraFEST assay). The input for sequencing was CD4+ T cells from blood, cultured in vitro, taken after SARS-CoV-2 vaccination. The receptors stem from a human donor who had recovered from COVID-19.

This clonotype is categorized as medium-sized (0.01 to 0.1%). The chain joins TRBV27 to TRBJ2-2, with D unresolved. Germline loops: CDR1 MNHEY, CDR2 SMNVEV (reference sequence). The CDR3 is 12 residues long. V lost 8 bases and J lost 3, with 7 bases in between. The CDR3 protein is CASESDTGELFF. CDR3 in DNA: TGTGCCAGCGAGTCGGACACCGGGGAGCTGTTTTTT.

Concerning this clonotype: A read error may account for a junction end that differs from germline. This chain uses TRBV7-6 with TRBJ2-7; the D is unclear. Germline CDR1 reads SGHVS; CDR2 reads FNYEAQ. The CDR3 covers 13 residues. The CDR3 loop reads CASGFGQDHEQYF. CDR3 DNA: TGTGCCAGCGGCTTCGGGCAGGACCACGAGCAGTACTTC.

The CDR3 region has the DNA TGCAGTGCTAGTAAGACAGGTGAGGTGGGCCAGCCCCAGCATTTT. Amino acids: CSASKTGEVGQPQHF. The chain links TRBV20-1 to TRBJ1-5, with a possible D match to TRBD1 (6 bases). V was pared by 3 bases and J by 7 bases, with 19 bases between. The germline gives CDR1 DFQATT, CDR2 SNEGSKA (reference sequence). The CDR3 covers 15 residues.